In its sample, the clone carrying this T cell receptor beta chain was seen a few times. CDR1 and CDR2 (germline): SGHDT, YYEEEE. The CDR3 length is 18 residues. J was trimmed by 1 base and V by 4 bases; bases with no gene match: 16. This record belongs to a study of beta chain features in type 1 diabetes. Investigators reverse transcribed all isolated RNA, so they sequenced expressed TCRB transcripts. Repertoires were generated with immunoSEQ multiplex PCR, while TCRdb's copy carries only in-frame clones and drops some. The table has more than 150,000 clones, around 10% seen once; the top ten hold about 2.1%.

This receptor was obtained from a man aged 18 to 30 in good health. Material for sequencing was central memory CD4+ T cells from blood. This chain connects TRBV5-6 to TRBJ2-7; 8 nucleotides line up with TRBD1. In nucleotides, the CDR3 is TGTGCCAGCAGCATGAGAGGGGCAGGGGGCCCCCTATCCTACGAGCAGTACTTC. It is translated as CASSMRGAGGPLSYEQYF.